A single sample gave rise to the 25 T cell receptor beta chains below, sequenced in a study of shared clonotypes between healthy human individuals (dated by TCRdb to 2018 to 2021). Library method: the immunoSEQ multiplex PCR assay. This is the immuneACCESS table as TCRdb keeps it, with only in-frame sequences that have V and J called. A part of the clones is gone; compared with another copy, unresolved V genes explain less than half, and the rest is unexplained. Recorded for this sample are about 190,000 clones; approximately 62% of them occurred a single time. The top ten clones comprise 10% of the sample. The sample consisted of memory CD4+ T cells sorted from blood. The cell subset or site label here, explained by the study, means: CD45RA-negative fraction. The receptors come from a man in his thirties or forties in good health.

The CDR3 nucleotides are TGCAGCGTTGAAGGGACAGGCCGTTTAGGGGAGCAGTTCTTC. Translation: CSVEGTGRLGEQFF. The chain has TRBV29-1 and TRBJ2-1; 7 positions match TRBD1. CDR1 and CDR2 (germline): SQVTM, ANQGSEA. V was pared by 1 base and J by 10 bases, with 10 bases of the junction left unmatched. The CDR3 has 14 residues.

This chain links TRBV7-2 with TRBJ2-1; D uncertain. Germline values: CDR1 SGHTA, CDR2 FQGNSA. V gave up 4 bases and J gave up 10 bases, with 8 bases separating them. CDR3 length equals 11 residues. The CDR3 DNA sequence: TGTGCCAGCAGCTCTAGGGTAGAGCAGTTCTTC. Protein sequence: CASSSRVEQFF.

Many counts were recorded for this clone. The chain couples TRBV5-1 to TRBJ1-4; TRBD1 aligns across 8 bases. Germline assignment: CDR1 SGHRS and CDR2 YFSETQ. The CDR3 spans 14 residues. Trimming removed 4 bases from V and 10 bases from J; junction bases left unmatched: 9. In nucleotides, the CDR3 is TGCGCCAGCAGCGACCCGACAGGGGCGGGAAAACTGTTTTTT. This sequence encodes CASSDPTGAGKLFF.

There are a few counts of this clone. The chain combines TRBV18 with TRBJ2-7, with D maybe TRBD1 (5 bases). Trimming removed 4 bases from V and 5 bases from J, with 9 bases in between. In germline, CDR1 is KGHSH, CDR2 LQKENI. The CDR3 consists of 12 residues. This chain's CDR3 is CASSQGFDEQYF. Written as DNA, the CDR3 is TGTGCCAGCTCACAGGGGTTTGACGAGCAGTACTTC.

The chain joins TRBV7-7 to TRBJ2-1; the D is unclear. Germline lookup yields CDR1 SSHAT and CDR2 FNYEAQ (reference sequence). Between the trimmed V and J ends, which lost 1 base and 9 bases, there was a span of 10 bases. CDR3 length: 13 amino acids. CDR3 coding DNA: TGTGCCAGCAGCTTAGACCCCTCCTCTGAGCAGTTCTTC. Residues: CASSLDPSSEQFF.

The chain carries TRBV10-3 and TRBJ2-2, with 7 bases fitting TRBD1. This CDR3 comprises 14 residues. Germline V CDR1 and CDR2: ENHRY, SYGVKD. Losses at the gene ends were 6 bases for V and 3 bases for J; bases not matched to a gene: 4. The CDR3 DNA is TGTGCCATCAGGGAAACAGGGGACACCGGGGAGCTGTTTTTT. Translation: CAIRETGDTGELFF.

The V call is TRBV5-4, the J call TRBJ2-2, with 13 bases aligning to TRBD2. The germline gives CDR1 SGHNT, CDR2 YYREEE (reference sequence). J lost 5 bases, V lost 4 bases, and 5 bases had no gene match. The CDR3 covers 16 residues. CDR3: CASSAGLAGVTGELFF. The CDR3 region has the DNA TGTGCCAGCAGCGCCGGACTAGCGGGAGTAACCGGGGAGCTGTTTTTT.

The CDR3 loop reads CASSERRGSSTDTQYF. The CDR3 nucleotides are TGTGCCAGCAGTGAAAGGAGGGGGTCTAGCACAGATACGCAGTATTTT. V is TRBV6-1 and J is TRBJ2-3; D possibly matches TRBD1 or TRBD2 (6 bases each). CDR1 MNHNS and CDR2 SASEGT come from the germline V gene. Trimming shortened V by 2 bases and J by 0 bases, and 12 bases separated the two germline ends. The CDR3 is 16 amino acids.

The chain uses TRBV20-1 and TRBJ2-7, with D unresolved. This CDR3 spans 11 amino acids. The germline V gene encodes CDR1 DFQATT and CDR2 SNEGSKA (reference sequence). Trimming pared 6 bases from V and 4 bases from J, leaving 10 bases between. CDR3 DNA sequence: TGCAGTGCCTCCACAGTTTACGAGCAGTACTTC. This gives the protein CSASTVYEQYF.

The chain recombines TRBV11-3 with TRBJ2-1; TRBD2 aligns across 11 bases. The germline V gene encodes CDR1 SGHNT and CDR2 YENEEA. V was pared by 3 bases and J by 7 bases, with 5 bases of the junction left unmatched. This CDR3 contains 15 residues. CDR3 bases: TGTGCCAGCAGCTTGGGTAGCGGGAGGGCAAATGAGCAGTTCTTC. It is translated as CASSLGSGRANEQFF.

On this clone: This sample also contains other DNA sequences that code for the same CDR3. The V and J genes are TRBV5-1 and TRBJ1-1; unclear D gene. Germline-derived CDR1 and CDR2 are SGHRS and YFSETQ. The CDR3 consists of 13 residues. V dropped 2 bases and J dropped 2 bases, with 7 bases sitting between them. CDR3 region: CASSFDTNTEAFF. The CDR3 coding sequence is TGCGCCAGCAGCTTCGACACAAACACTGAAGCTTTCTTT.

The chain is built from TRBV5-1 and TRBJ2-1; TRBD2 is a possible D gene (5 bases). Per germline, CDR1 SGHRS and CDR2 YFSETQ. The CDR3 is 15 amino acids. Trimming stripped 0 bases from V and 8 bases from J, with 15 bases between. The CDR3 spells CASSLVSGYGYEQFF. The CDR3 DNA is TGCGCCAGCAGCTTGGTCTCGGGATACGGATATGAGCAGTTCTTC.

The rearrangement joins TRBV28 to TRBJ1-4; D is unclear. Germline CDR1 MDHEN, CDR2 SYDVKM. The CDR3 has 11 amino acids. V lost 5 bases to trimming and J lost 8 bases, with 6 bases between them. CDR3 nucleotides: TGTGCCAGCAGTGTATTAGAAAAACTGTTTTTT. Its translation is CASSVLEKLFF.

In its sample, this clone was seen a few times. The CDR3 protein is CASLQGMNTEAFF. CDR3 nucleotides: TGTGCCAGCCTTCAGGGGATGAACACTGAAGCTTTCTTT. The chain recombines TRBV5-3 with TRBJ1-1; D perhaps matches TRBD1 (6 bases). TRBV5-3 is an open reading frame whose function is uncertain. There are 13 residues in the CDR3. The V gene lost 8 bases and the J gene lost 0 bases, with 11 bases spanning the gap.

The count of this clone is one. The chain combines TRBV18 with TRBJ2-2; TRBD1 matches 9 bases. Trimming cost V 3 bases and J 5 bases; bases outside gene matches: 4. CDR1 and CDR2 (germline): KGHSH, LQKENI. The CDR3 length is 15 residues. CDR3 nucleotides: TGTGCCAGCTCACCGGACAGGGGACGGACCGGGGAGCTGTTTTTT. It yields the protein CASSPDRGRTGELFF.

The chain has TRBV5-6 and TRBJ1-2; D is uncertain. Trimming took 2 bases from V and 6 from J, leaving 17 bases between them. CDR1 is SGHDT and CDR2 is YYEEEE in the germline V gene. The CDR3 length is 15 residues. CDR3 loop: CASSFTNGEGHGYTF. The CDR3 DNA reads TGTGCCAGCAGCTTTACCAACGGCGAAGGCCATGGCTACACCTTC.

The gene calls are TRBV15 and TRBJ1-2, with 7 bases identical to TRBD1. CDR3 length: 15 amino acids. Germline CDR1 and CDR2: LNHNV and YYDKDF (reference sequence). The junction had 10 bases not matched to a gene; V was cut back by 5 bases and J by 4 bases. The CDR3 DNA follows: TGTGCCACCAGCCTAGGGGCAGGGGGGTCCTATGGCTACACCTTC. Translation: CATSLGAGGSYGYTF.

This clone was found many times. The V gene is TRBV6-5, the J gene TRBJ2-3; tentative D call: TRBD2 (6 bases). Trimming removed 6 bases from V and 5 bases from J, with 12 bases in between. In germline, CDR1 is MNHEY, CDR2 SVGAGI. This CDR3 contains 13 residues. As DNA, the CDR3 is TGTGCCAGCAGCCGTCGGGAGTTAGATACGCAGTATTTT. Its protein product is CASSRRELDTQYF.

This clone has just a few counts. The genes are TRBV29-1 and TRBJ2-5, with D possibly being TRBD1 or TRBD2 (5 bases each). The germline V gene has CDR1 SQVTM and CDR2 ANQGSEA. Trimming left V 7 bases short and J 6 bases short, with 15 bases between. CDR3 length equals 12 residues. CDR3 protein: CSALRDGKTQYF. The CDR3 DNA sequence: TGCAGCGCCCTACGGGACGGGAAGACCCAGTACTTC. Drawing the rest from reference TRBV29-1 and TRBJ2-5, the complete variable domain is SAVISQKPSRDICQRGTSLTIQCQVDSQVTMMFWYRQQPGQSLTLIATANQGSEATYESGFVIDKFPISRPNLTFSTLTVSNMSPEDSSIYLCSALRDGKTQYFGPGTRLLVL.

The rearrangement uses TRBV10-2 and TRBJ2-6, with 7 bases fitting TRBD1. Trimming removed 3 bases from V and 1 base from J; junction bases left unmatched: 9. This CDR3 is built from 18 residues. Germline V gene lookup returns CDR1 WSHSY and CDR2 SAAADI. The CDR3, as DNA: TGCGCCAGCAGTGAAAGAGCAGGGGGTCTTTCTGGGGCCAACGTCCTGACTTTC. Protein product: CASSERAGGLSGANVLTF.

This chain uses TRBV28 with TRBJ2-7; 12 nucleotides line up with TRBD1. The germline V gene encodes CDR1 MDHEN and CDR2 SYDVKM. The CDR3 spans 18 residues. J lost 3 bases, V lost 4 bases, and 13 bases had no gene match. As DNA, the CDR3 is TGTGCCAGCAGTTCAATTACGGGAGGGGACAGGGGGCTCTACGAGCAGTACTTC. It specifies CASSSITGGDRGLYEQYF.

The chain uses TRBV7-3 and TRBJ2-1; weak D call: TRBD2 (5 bases). Trimming cost V 1 base and J 1 base, with 8 bases left between them. The CDR3 has 15 residues. Germline-derived CDR1 and CDR2 are SGHTA and FQGTGA. CDR3 bases: TGTGCCAGCAGCTTAAGTACGGGATCCTACAATGAGCAGTTCTTC. Encoded protein: CASSLSTGSYNEQFF.

The chain carries TRBV6-1 and TRBJ2-3; tentatively, D is TRBD1 (6 bases). The ends were cut back, 4 bases at V and 0 bases at J, with 8 bases in the middle. This CDR3 is built from 14 residues. CDR1 is MNHNS and CDR2 is SASEGT in the germline V gene. The CDR3 protein is CASSAGTSTDTQYF. In DNA, the CDR3 is TGTGCCAGCAGTGCGGGGACAAGCACAGATACGCAGTATTTT.

Worth noting for this clone: A much larger clonotype is one base distant, so this may be a read error. Other nucleotide sequences in the sample specify the same CDR3. The rearrangement uses TRBV10-3 and TRBJ1-4; D is undetermined. CDR1 is ENHRY, CDR2 SYGVKD, per germline. With 0 bases removed from V and 7 bases from J, the gap between germline ends came to 3 bases. CDR3 size: 12 residues. In nucleotides, the CDR3 is TGTGCCATCAGTGAGTCTGTTGAAAAACTGTTTTTT. It codes for CAISESVEKLFF.

The chain couples TRBV2 to TRBJ2-7, with 9 bases identical to TRBD1. CDR3 length: 14 amino acids. Per the germline V gene, CDR1 is SNHLY and CDR2 is FYNNEI. J lost 7 bases, V lost 7 bases, and 11 bases had no gene match. CDR3 in DNA: TGTGCCAGCAAGATGACAGGGGGTTCGGAAGAGCAGTACTTC. As protein: CASKMTGGSEEQYF.